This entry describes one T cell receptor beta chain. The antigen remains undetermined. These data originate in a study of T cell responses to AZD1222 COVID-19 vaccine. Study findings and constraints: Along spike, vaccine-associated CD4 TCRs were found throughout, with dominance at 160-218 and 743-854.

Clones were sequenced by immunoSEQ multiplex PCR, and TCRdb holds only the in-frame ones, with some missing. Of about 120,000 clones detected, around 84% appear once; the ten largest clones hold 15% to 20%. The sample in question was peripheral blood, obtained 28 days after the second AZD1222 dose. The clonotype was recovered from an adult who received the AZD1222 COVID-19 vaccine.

The CDR3 DNA is TGTGCCAGCAGCGTAGGAGATCGGGGCGGCACACGGGGCTATGGCTACACCTTC. As protein: CASSVGDRGGTRGYGYTF. The chain is built from TRBV9 and TRBJ1-2; possible D gene TRBD1, 5 bases. V lost 0 bases, J lost 4 bases, and 22 bases lay in between. The V gene's germline CDR1 is SGDLS and CDR2 YYNGEE. This CDR3 has 18 amino acids.